This T cell receptor (beta chain) was captured in a study of cytomegalovirus exposure and HLA in healthy donors. CDR1 is GTSNPN and CDR2 is SVGIG in the germline V gene (reference sequence). The CDR3 runs 14 residues. Between the trimmed V and J ends, which lost 4 bases and 6 bases, there was a span of 18 bases. The PCR made use of 60 Vbeta and 13 Jbeta primers. Using immunoSEQ multiplex PCR, the repertoire was profiled, and TCRdb retains in-frame clones only, with some absent. Of over 120,000 clones listed, around 82% are singletons. This TCR came from a woman aged 18-29 years in good health and CMV-seropositive. Sample: PBMCs. This sequence joins TRBV30 and TRBJ1-1; D is ambiguous. The chain's CDR3 is CAWNRGGWEAEAFF. The CDR3, as DNA: TGTGCCTGGAACAGAGGTGGGTGGGAGGCTGAAGCTTTCTTT.